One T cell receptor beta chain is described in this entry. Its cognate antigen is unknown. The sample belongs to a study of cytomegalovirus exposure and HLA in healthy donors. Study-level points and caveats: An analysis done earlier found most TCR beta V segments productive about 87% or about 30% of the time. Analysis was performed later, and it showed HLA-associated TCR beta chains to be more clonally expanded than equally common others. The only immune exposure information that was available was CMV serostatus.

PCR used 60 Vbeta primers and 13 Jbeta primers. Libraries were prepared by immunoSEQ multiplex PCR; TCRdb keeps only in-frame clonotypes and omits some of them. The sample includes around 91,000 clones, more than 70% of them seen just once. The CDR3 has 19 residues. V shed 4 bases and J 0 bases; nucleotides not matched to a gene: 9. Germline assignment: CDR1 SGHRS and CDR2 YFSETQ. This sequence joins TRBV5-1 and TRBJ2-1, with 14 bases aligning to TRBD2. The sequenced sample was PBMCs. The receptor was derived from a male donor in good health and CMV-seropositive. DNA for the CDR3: TGCGCCAGCAGCGGATCGGGACTAGCGGGAGAAAGCTCCTACAATGAGCAGTTCTTC. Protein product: CASSGSGLAGESSYNEQFF.